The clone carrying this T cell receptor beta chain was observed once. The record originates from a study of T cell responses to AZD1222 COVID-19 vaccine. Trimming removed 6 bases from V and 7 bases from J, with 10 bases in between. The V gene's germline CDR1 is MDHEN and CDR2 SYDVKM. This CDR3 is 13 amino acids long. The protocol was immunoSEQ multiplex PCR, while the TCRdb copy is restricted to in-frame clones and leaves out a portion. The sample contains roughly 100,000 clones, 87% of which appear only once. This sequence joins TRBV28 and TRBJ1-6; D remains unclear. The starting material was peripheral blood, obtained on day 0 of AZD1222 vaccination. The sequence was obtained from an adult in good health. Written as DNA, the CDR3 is TGTGCCAGCAGAGTAAAAGGCAATTCACCCCTCCACTTT. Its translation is CASRVKGNSPLHF. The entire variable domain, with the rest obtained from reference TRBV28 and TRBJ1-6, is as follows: DVKVTQSSRYLVKRTGEKVFLECVQDMDHENMFWYRQDPGLGLRLIYFSYDVKMKEKGDIPEGYSVSREKKERFSLILESASTNQTSMYLCASRVKGNSPLHFGNGTRLTVT.